The clone carrying this T cell receptor beta chain appeared a few times. These data come from a study of blood T cell repertoires in COVID-19. Study context: In each case, the material was cDNA or gDNA derived from T cells, B-cell-depleted T cells, or PBMCs.

The length of the CDR3 is 14 residues. TCRdb keeps only in-frame clones here, not all; method: immunoSEQ multiplex PCR. The sample consists of 60,000 or so clones, approximately 80% of them appearing once. The gene calls are TRBV21-1 and TRBJ2-1; TRBD1, the D gene given by the table, was not confirmed from the DNA. TRBV21-1 is a known pseudogene. This clonotype was obtained from a human donor in a cohort sampled during active COVID-19. The sample consisted of peripheral blood. The CDR3 is CASSSGTGEDEQFF. In DNA form, the CDR3 reads TGTGCCAGCAGCAGTGGGACAGGGGAGGATGAGCAGTTCTTC.